This T cell receptor beta chain was recovered during a study of PD-1 blockade in classical Hodgkin lymphoma. The time point was: cycle 4 day 1 (C4D1), after five to seven weeks of nivolumab. All patients experienced relapse after autologous stem cell transplantation, and brentuximab vedotin exposure was variable. Assay used: immunoSEQ multiplex PCR; TCRdb lists only in-frame clones, some missing. The sample lists 100,000 or so clones; approximately 89% were seen once. Trimming pared 1 base from V and 7 bases from J, leaving 8 bases between. There are 13 residues in the CDR3. Germline assignment: CDR1 LNHDA and CDR2 SQIVND (reference sequence).

The TCR comes from a human donor with classical Hodgkin lymphoma. The input for sequencing was peripheral blood mononuclear cells (PBMCs), taken before the fourth cycle of nivolumab. This chain links TRBV19 with TRBJ1-5; no reliable D call. The CDR3 DNA reads as TGTGCCAGTAGTATAGCCCCAATCCAGCCCCAGCATTTT. Encoded protein: CASSIAPIQPQHF.